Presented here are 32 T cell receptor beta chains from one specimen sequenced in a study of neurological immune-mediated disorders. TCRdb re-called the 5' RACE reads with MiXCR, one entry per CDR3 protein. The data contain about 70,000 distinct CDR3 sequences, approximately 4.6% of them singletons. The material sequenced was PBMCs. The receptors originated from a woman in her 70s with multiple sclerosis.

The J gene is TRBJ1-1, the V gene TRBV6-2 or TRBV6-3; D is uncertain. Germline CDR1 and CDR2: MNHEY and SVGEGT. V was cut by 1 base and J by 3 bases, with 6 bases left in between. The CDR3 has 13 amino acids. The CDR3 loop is CASSYLGDTEAFF. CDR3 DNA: TGTGCCAGCAGTTACTTGGGAGACACTGAAGCTTTCTTT.

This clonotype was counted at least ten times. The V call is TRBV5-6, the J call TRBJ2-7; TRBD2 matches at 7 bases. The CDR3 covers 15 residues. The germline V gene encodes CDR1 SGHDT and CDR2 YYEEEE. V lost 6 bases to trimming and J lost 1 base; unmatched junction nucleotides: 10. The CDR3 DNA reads TGTGCCAGCACCCCGGGGAAGCGGGGATCCTACGAGCAGTACTTC. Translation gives CASTPGKRGSYEQYF.

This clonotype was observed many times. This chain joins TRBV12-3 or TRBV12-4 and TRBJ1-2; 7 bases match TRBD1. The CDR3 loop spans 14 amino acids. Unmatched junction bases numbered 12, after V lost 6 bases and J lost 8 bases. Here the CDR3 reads CASSPRQGEEGYTF. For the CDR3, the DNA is TGTGCCAGCAGCCCTAGACAGGGAGAGGAGGGCTACACCTTC.

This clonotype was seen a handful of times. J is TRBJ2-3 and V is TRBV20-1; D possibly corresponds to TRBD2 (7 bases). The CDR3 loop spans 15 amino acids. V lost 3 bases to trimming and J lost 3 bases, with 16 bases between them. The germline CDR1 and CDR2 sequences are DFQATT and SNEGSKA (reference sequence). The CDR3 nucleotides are TGCAGTGCTAGGGGAGGGAAAGGGGGGACAGATACGCAGTATTTT. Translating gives CSARGGKGGTDTQYF.

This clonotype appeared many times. This CDR3 reads CASSLSHFGGGSYEQYF. CDR3 in DNA: TGCGCCAGCAGCTTGTCCCATTTTGGCGGGGGCTCCTACGAGCAGTACTTC. The genes are TRBV5-1 and TRBJ2-7, with TRBD2 identical over 7 bases. CDR3 size: 17 residues. The V segment lost 1 base and the J segment 0 bases; nucleotides outside the gene matches: 10. CDR1 is SGHRS, CDR2 YFSETQ, per germline.

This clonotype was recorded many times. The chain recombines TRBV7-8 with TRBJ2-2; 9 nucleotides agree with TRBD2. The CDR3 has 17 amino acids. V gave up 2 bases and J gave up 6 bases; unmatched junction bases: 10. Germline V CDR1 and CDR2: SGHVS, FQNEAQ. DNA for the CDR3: TGTGCCAGCAGCTTACCCCCCCCTCAGCGGGGGGCCGGGGAGCTGTTTTTT. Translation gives CASSLPPPQRGAGELFF.

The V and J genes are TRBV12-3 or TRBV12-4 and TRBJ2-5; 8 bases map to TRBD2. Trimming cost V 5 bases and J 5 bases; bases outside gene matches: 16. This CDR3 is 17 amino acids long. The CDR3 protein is CASSRGTRRPGAETQYF. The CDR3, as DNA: TGTGCCAGCAGTCGGGGGACTAGACGGCCAGGAGCGGAGACCCAGTACTTC.

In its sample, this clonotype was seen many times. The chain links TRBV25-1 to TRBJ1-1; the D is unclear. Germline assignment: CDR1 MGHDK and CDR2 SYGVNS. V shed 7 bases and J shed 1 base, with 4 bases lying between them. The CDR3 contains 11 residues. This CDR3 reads CASKGNTEAFF. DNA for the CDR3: TGTGCCAGCAAAGGGAACACTGAAGCTTTCTTT.

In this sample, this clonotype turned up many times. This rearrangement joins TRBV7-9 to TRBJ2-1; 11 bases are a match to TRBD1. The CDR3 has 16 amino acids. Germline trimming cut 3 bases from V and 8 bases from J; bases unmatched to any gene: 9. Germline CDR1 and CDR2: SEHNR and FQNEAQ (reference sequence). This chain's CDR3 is CASSLGQGVRGDEQFF. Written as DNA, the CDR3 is TGTGCCAGCAGCTTGGGACAGGGGGTGAGGGGAGATGAGCAGTTCTTC.

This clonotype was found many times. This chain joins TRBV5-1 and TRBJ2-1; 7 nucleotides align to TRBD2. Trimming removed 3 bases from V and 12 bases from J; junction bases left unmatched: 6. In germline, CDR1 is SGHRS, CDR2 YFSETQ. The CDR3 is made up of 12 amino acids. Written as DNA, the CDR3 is TGCGCCAGCAGCTCGGGGGGTCAAGGGCAGTTCTTC. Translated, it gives CASSSGGQGQFF.

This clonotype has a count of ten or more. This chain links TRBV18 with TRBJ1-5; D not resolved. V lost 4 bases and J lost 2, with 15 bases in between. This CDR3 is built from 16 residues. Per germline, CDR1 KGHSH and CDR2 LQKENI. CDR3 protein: CASSLLGGEGNQPQHF. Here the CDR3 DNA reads TGTGCCAGCTCACTCTTGGGCGGGGAGGGCAATCAGCCCCAGCATTTT.

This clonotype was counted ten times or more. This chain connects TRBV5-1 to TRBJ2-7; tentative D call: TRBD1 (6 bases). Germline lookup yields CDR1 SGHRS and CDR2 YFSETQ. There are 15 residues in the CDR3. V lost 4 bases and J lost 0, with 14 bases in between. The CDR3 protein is CASSQIDRYSYEQYF. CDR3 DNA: TGCGCCAGCAGCCAGATTGACAGGTACTCCTACGAGCAGTACTTC.

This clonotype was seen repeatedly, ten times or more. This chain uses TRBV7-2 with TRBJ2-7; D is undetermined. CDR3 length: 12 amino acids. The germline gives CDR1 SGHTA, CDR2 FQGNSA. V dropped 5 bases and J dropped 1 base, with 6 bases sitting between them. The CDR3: CASSLYSYEQYF. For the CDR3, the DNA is TGTGCCAGCAGCCTATATTCCTACGAGCAGTACTTC.

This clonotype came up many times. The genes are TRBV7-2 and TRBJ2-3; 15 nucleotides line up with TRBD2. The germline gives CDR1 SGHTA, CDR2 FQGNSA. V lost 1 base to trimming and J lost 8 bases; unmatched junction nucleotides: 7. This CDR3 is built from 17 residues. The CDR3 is CASSLEGGLAGGFTQYF. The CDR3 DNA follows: TGTGCCAGCAGCTTAGAGGGGGGACTAGCGGGAGGTTTTACGCAGTATTTT.

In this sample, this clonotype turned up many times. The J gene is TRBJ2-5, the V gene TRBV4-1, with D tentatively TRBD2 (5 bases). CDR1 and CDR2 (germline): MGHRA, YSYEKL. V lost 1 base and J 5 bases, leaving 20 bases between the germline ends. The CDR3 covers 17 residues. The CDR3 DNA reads TGCGCCAGCAGCCAAGGGTTTATCGCTAGAAGGAGGGAGACCCAGTACTTC. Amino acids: CASSQGFIARRRETQYF.

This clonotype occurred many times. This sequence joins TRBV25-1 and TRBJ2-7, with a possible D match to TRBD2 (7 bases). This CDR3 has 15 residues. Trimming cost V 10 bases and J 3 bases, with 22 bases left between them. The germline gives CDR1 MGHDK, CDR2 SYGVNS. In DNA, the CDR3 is TGTGCCACCGCGGTGGGAGGGGGTTCTTACTACGAGCAGTACTTC. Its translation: CATAVGGGSYYEQYF.

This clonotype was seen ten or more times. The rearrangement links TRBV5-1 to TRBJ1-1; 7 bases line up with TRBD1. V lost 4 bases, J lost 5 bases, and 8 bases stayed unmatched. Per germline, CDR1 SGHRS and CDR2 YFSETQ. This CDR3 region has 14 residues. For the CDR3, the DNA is TGCGCCAGCAGCCACGACAGGGTAGGGACTGAAGCTTTCTTT. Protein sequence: CASSHDRVGTEAFF.

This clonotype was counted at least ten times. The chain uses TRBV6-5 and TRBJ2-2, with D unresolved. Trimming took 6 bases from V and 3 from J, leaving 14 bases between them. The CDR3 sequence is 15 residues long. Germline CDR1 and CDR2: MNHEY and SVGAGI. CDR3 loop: CASRAVDWHTGELFF. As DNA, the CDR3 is TGTGCCAGCAGGGCCGTAGACTGGCACACCGGGGAGCTGTTTTTT.

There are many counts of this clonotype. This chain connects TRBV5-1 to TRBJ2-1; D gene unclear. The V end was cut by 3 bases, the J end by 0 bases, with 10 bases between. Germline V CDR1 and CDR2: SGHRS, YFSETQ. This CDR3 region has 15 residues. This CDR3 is CASSSDGSSYNEQFF. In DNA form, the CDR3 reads TGCGCCAGCAGCTCGGACGGAAGCTCCTACAATGAGCAGTTCTTC.

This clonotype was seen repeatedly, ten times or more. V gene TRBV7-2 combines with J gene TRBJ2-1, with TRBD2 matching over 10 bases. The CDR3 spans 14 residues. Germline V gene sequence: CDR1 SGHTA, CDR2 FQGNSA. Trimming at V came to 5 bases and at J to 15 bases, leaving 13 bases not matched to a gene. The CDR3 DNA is TGTGCCAGCAGCCTCACCCTAGCGGGAGAAACGGCGTTCTTC. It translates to CASSLTLAGETAFF.

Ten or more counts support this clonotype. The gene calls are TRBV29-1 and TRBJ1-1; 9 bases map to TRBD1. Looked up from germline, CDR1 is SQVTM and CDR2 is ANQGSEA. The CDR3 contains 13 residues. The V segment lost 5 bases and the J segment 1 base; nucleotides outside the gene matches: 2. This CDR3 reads CSVRQGGNTEAFF. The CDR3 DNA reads TGCAGCGTTCGACAGGGGGGGAACACTGAAGCTTTCTTT.

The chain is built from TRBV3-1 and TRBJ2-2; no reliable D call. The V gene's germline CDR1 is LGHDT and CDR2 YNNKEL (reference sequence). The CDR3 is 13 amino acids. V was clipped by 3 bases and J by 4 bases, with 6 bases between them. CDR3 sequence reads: CASSQIGTGELFF. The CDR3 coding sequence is TGTGCCAGCAGCCAGATAGGCACCGGGGAGCTGTTTTTT.

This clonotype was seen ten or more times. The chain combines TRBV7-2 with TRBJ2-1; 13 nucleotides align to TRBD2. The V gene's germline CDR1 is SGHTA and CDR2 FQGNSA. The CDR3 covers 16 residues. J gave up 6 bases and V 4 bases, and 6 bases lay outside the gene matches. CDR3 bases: TGTGCCAGCAGCTCAGAACTAGCGGGAGGGGGCAATGAGCAGTTCTTC. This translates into CASSSELAGGGNEQFF.

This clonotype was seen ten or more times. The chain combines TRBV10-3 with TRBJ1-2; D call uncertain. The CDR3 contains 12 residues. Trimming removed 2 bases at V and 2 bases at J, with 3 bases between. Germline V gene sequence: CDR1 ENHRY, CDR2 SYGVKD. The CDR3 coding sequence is TGTGCCATCAGTGAGGAGAACTATGGCTACACCTTC. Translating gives CAISEENYGYTF.

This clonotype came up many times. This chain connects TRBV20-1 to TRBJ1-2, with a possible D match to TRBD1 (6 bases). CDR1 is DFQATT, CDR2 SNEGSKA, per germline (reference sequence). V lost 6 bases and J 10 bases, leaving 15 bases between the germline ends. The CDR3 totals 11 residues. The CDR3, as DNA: TGCAGTGCGGGTCCCGGGACACCCTACACCTTC. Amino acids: CSAGPGTPYTF.

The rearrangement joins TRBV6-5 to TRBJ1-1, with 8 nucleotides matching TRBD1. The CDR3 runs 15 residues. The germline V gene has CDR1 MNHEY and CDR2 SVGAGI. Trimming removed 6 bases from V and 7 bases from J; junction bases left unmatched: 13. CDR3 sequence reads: CASSLPRTGTGEAFF. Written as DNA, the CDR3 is TGTGCCAGCAGCCTCCCCCGGACAGGGACTGGTGAAGCTTTCTTT.

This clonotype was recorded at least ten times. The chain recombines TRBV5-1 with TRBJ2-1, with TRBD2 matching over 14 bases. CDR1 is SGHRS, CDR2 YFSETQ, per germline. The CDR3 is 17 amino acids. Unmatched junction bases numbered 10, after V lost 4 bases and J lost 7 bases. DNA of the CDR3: TGCGCCAGCAGCCCAGGGACTAGCGGGAGACCCGCGAATGAGCAGTTCTTC. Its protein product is CASSPGTSGRPANEQFF.

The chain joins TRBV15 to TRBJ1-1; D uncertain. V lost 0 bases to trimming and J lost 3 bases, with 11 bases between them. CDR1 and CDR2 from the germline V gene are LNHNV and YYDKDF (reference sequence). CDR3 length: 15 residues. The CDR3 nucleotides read TGTGCCACCAGCAGAGATACATGGGAGGACACTGAAGCTTTCTTT. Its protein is CATSRDTWEDTEAFF.

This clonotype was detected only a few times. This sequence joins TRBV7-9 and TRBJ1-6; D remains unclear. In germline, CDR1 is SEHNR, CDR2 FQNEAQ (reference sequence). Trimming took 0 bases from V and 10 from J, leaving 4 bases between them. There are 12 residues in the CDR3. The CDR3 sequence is CASSLAVSPLHF. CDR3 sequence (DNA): TGTGCCAGCAGCTTAGCGGTCTCACCCCTCCACTTT. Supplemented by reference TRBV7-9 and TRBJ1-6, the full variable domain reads DTGVSQNPRHKITKRGQNVTFRCDPISEHNRLYWYRQTLGQGPEFLTYFQNEAQLEKSRLLSDRFSAERPKGSFSTLEIQRTEQGDSAMYLCASSLAVSPLHFGNGTRLTVT.

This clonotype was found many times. CDR3 protein: CASSGLAAYNEQFF. DNA of the CDR3: TGTGCCTCTTCGGGACTAGCGGCCTACAATGAGCAGTTCTTC. This chain uses TRBV30 with TRBJ2-1; TRBD2 aligns across 11 bases. This CDR3 has 14 amino acids. The V gene end was trimmed by 7 bases and the J gene end by 2 bases; junction bases not matched to a gene: 4. Germline V gives CDR1 GTSNPN, CDR2 SVGIG (reference sequence).

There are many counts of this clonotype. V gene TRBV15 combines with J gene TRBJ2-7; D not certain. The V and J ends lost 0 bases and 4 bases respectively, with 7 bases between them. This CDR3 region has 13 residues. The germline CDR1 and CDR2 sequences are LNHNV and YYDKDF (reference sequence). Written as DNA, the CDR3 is TGTGCCACCAGCAGAGATGTAAATTACGAGCAGTACTTC. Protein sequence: CATSRDVNYEQYF.

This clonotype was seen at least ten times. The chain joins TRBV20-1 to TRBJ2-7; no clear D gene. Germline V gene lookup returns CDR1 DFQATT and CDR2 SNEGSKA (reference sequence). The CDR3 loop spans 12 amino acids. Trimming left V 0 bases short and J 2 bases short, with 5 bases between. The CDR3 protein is CSARDQTYEQYF. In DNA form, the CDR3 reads TGCAGTGCTAGAGATCAGACCTACGAGCAGTACTTC.